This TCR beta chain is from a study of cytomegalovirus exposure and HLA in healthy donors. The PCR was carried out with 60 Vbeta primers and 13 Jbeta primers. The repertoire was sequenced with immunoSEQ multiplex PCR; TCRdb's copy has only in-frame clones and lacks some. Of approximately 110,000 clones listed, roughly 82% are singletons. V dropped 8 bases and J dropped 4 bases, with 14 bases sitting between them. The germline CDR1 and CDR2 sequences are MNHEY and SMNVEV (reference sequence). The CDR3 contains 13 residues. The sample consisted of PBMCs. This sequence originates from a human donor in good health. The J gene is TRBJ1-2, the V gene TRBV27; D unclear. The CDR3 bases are TGTGCCAGCTGGGGAGGGTCTACCTATGGCTACACCTTC. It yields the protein CASWGGSTYGYTF.